The clone carrying this T cell receptor (beta chain) was picked up one time. Its antigen is undetermined. V lost 5 bases and J 0 bases, leaving 11 bases between the germline ends. Germline-derived CDR1 and CDR2 are PRHDT and FYEKMQ (reference sequence). This CDR3 spans 15 amino acids. For the second PCR, which ran for roughly 6 to 12 cycles, a sample-barcoded 5' primer and a J-beta primer mix were used. A single record per CDR3 protein comes from TCRdb applying MiXCR to the 5' RACE reads. This sample has fewer than 800,000 distinct CDR3 sequences, with 49% found just once. The source of the sample is a study of blood T cells in healthy people across ages. General study findings and limits: The diversity estimates, figures obtained from one million T cells, were considered underestimates. Age showed a roughly linear inverse relationship with TCR beta diversity per million T cells.

The donors, all healthy, were Caucasians living in Russia, aged roughly 6 to 90. The sample taken for sequencing was blood. This receptor was taken from a woman aged 55 to 70 in good health. The chain has TRBV13 and TRBJ1-3; D is possibly TRBD1 (5 bases). The CDR3 bases are TGTGCCAGCAGCCCGGGGGGGATCTCTGGAAACACCATATATTTT. Its protein product is CASSPGGISGNTIYF.